The clone carrying this T cell receptor (beta chain) was seen just once. Original handling: It was from reference gene primer amplification that nucleated cell counts were estimated. TCRdb keeps only in-frame clones here, not all; method: immunoSEQ multiplex PCR. V and J calls and clone size are as listed in that table; D and trimming were resolved from the DNA. The table includes over 85,000 clones, roughly 84% detected once. The data were taken from a study of blood T cell repertoires in COVID-19. Study summary: Sites in the United States, Italy and Spain provided acute and convalescent COVID-19 samples. T cells, B-cell-depleted T cells, or PBMCs supplied cDNA or gDNA.

V lost 4 bases, J lost 3 bases, and 2 bases stayed unmatched. The germline V gene has CDR1 SGHNT and CDR2 YENEEA. This CDR3 is built from 14 residues. Patients of the Seattle cohort, enrolled during active infection, were followed longitudinally. The V gene is TRBV11-3, the J gene TRBJ2-2; 7 positions match TRBD1. This clonotype was obtained from an elderly woman with COVID-19, enrolled during active disease. Sample: peripheral blood. The CDR3 spells CASSWDRYTGELFF. CDR3 nucleotide sequence: TGTGCCAGCAGCTGGGACAGATACACCGGGGAGCTGTTTTTT.